This is a list of T cell receptor beta chains from one sample in a study of T cells in Graves' hyperthyroidism and ophthalmopathy. One entry per CDR3 protein results from TCRdb running MiXCR on the multiplex PCR reads. The sample lists roughly 500,000 distinct CDR3 sequences, approximately 14% occurring once. The source material was blood. Receptors originate from a woman aged 25 to 39 with Graves' hyperthyroidism that later progressed to Graves' ophthalmopathy. The CDR3 runs from the conserved cysteine through the conserved F or W. Fields, in order: V gene, D gene, J gene, clone size, CDR3 protein, CDR3 DNA. D genes are given only for firm matches. Some rows have no size entry. The others give once, few or many, or a class for an expanded clone.

TRBV6-1	NA	TRBJ1-2	few	CASSEDGPSSGYTF	TGTGCCAGCAGTGAAGACGGCCCCTCTAGTGGCTACACCTTC
TRBV11-2	TRBD2	TRBJ2-3	many	CASSSSGDTQYF	TGTGCCAGCAGCTCTAGCGGAGATACGCAGTATTTT
TRBV7-9	NA	TRBJ2-7	NA	CASSLPIPGPYEQYF	TGTGCCAGCAGCTTACCCATCCCAGGCCCCTACGAGCAGTACTTC
TRBV29-1	NA	TRBJ1-1	many	CSVGGMNTEAFF	TGCAGCGTCGGGGGCATGAACACTGAAGCTTTCTTT
TRBV11-2	NA	TRBJ2-3	many	CASSSRAYTQYF	TGTGCCAGCAGCTCCCGAGCATATACGCAGTATTTT
TRBV4-1	NA	TRBJ2-1	NA	CASSQGEGAGEQFF	TGCGCCAGCAGCCAAGGGGAGGGGGCGGGTGAGCAGTTCTTC
TRBV7-2	TRBD2	TRBJ2-7	NA	CASSLTRGTRSVQYF	TGTGCCAGCAGCCTTACTCGGGGGACTAGATCCGTGCAGTACTTC
TRBV7-2	TRBD2	TRBJ2-1	many	CASSLGLAGVGNEQFF	TGTGCCAGCAGCTTAGGCCTAGCGGGAGTCGGGAATGAGCAGTTCTTC
TRBV10-1	NA	TRBJ1-1	NA	CASRSGVGAEAFF	TGCGCCAGCAGGTCAGGGGTCGGCGCTGAAGCTTTCTTT
TRBV28	TRBD1	TRBJ1-3	many	CASSIRGAGNTIYF	TGTGCCAGCAGTATCAGGGGGGCTGGAAACACCATATATTTT
TRBV29-1	NA	TRBJ2-1	NA	CSYGGRDTCNEQFF	TGCAGCTACGGGGGGAGGGACACGTGCAATGAGCAGTTCTTC
TRBV6-1	TRBD1	TRBJ1-2	NA	CASSRGPGGSGYTF	TGTGCCAGCAGCAGGGGGCCCGGAGGGTCGGGCTACACCTTC
TRBV6-1	NA	TRBJ2-7	many	CASGRGYEQCF	TGTGCCAGCGGCAGGGGATACGAGCAGTGCTTC
TRBV24-1	TRBD1	TRBJ2-1	NA	CATSDLGQGGNEQFF	TGTGCCACCAGTGACCTCGGACAGGGGGGGAATGAGCAGTTCTTC
TRBV5-1	NA	TRBJ1-1	NA	CASNSGTAYTEAFF	TGCGCCAGCAACTCCGGGACGGCCTACACTGAAGCTTTCTTT
TRBV19	TRBD1	TRBJ2-7	many	CASSNQGAYEQYF	TGTGCCAGTAGTAACCAGGGGGCTTACGAGCAGTACTTC
TRBV15	NA	TRBJ2-7	few	CATSRAGSSYEQYF	TGTGCCACCAGCAGAGCCGGGAGCTCCTACGAGCAGTACTTC
TRBV7-2	NA	TRBJ1-3	many	CASRPMGEKSSGNTIYF	TGTGCCAGCAGACCAATGGGGGAGAAGAGCTCTGGAAACACCATATATTTT
TRBV12-3/TRBV12-4	NA	TRBJ1-1	many	CASSLAGGDTEAFF	TGTGCCAGCAGTTTAGCAGGCGGAGACACTGAAGCTTTCTTT
TRBV11-2	NA	TRBJ1-5	many	CASSFERTGTQHF	TGTGCCAGCAGCTTTGAAAGGACGGGTACCCAGCATTTT
TRBV6-2/TRBV6-3	NA	TRBJ1-1	NA	CAGSPGGEAFF	TGTGCCGGCAGCCCCGGGGGTGAAGCTTTCTTT
TRBV20-1	TRBD1	TRBJ1-2	many	CSARGDRGAYGYTF	TGCAGTGCTAGAGGGGACAGGGGTGCCTATGGCTACACCTTC
TRBV28	NA	TRBJ2-7	many	CASKSDPSYEQYF	TGTGCCAGCAAATCGGACCCCTCCTACGAGCAGTACTTC
TRBV28	NA	TRBJ2-1	many	CASSLGRNSYNEQFF	TGTGCCAGCAGTTTAGGGAGAAACAGTTACAATGAGCAGTTCTTC
TRBV3-1	NA	TRBJ1-5	NA	CASSQEGRGDQPQHF	TGTGCCAGCAGCCAAGAGGGGAGAGGGGATCAGCCCCAGCATTTT
TRBV5-1	TRBD1	TRBJ1-5	many	CASSLVAGGDQPQHF	TGCGCCAGCAGCTTGGTGGCAGGGGGCGATCAGCCCCAGCATTTT
TRBV15	TRBD1	TRBJ2-7	NA	CATSTPQGATYEQYF	TGTGCCACCAGCACTCCACAGGGGGCGACCTACGAGCAGTACTTC
TRBV20-1	NA	TRBJ2-7	many	CSARVLNRRSDEQYF	TGCAGTGCTAGAGTTCTAAATCGGAGAAGCGACGAGCAGTACTTC
TRBV3-1	NA	TRBJ1-2	few	CASSRVNYGYTF	TGTGCCAGCAGCCGGGTCAACTATGGCTACACCTTC
TRBV6-1	TRBD1	TRBJ2-7	NA	CASRPYRGFSYEQYF	TGTGCCAGCAGACCATACAGGGGCTTCTCCTACGAGCAGTACTTC
TRBV20-1	NA	TRBJ2-6	few	CSARHGGSGANVLTF	TGCAGTGCTAGACATGGAGGCTCTGGGGCCAACGTCCTGACTTTC
TRBV20-1	NA	TRBJ1-2	many	CSASLGADGYTF	TGCAGTGCTAGTTTGGGGGCGGATGGCTACACCTTC
TRBV24-1	NA	TRBJ2-7	many	CATSAQGTYEQYF	TGTGCCACCAGTGCGCAGGGGACGTACGAGCAGTACTTC
TRBV20-1	TRBD2	TRBJ2-5	many	CSARDTLTSWETQYF	TGCAGTGCTAGAGATACCCTGACTAGCTGGGAGACCCAGTACTTC
TRBV6-1	TRBD2	TRBJ2-5	many	CASSKKSRLAGGSQETQYF	TGTGCCAGCAGCAAAAAGAGTAGACTAGCGGGAGGTTCCCAAGAGACCCAGTACTTC
TRBV19	NA	TRBJ1-2	NA	CASSIWEGIAVDGYTF	TGTGCCAGTAGTATCTGGGAGGGGATAGCGGTCGATGGCTACACCTTC
TRBV27	NA	TRBJ1-2	many	CASSSRAEANYGYTF	TGTGCCAGCAGTTCGAGGGCTGAGGCTAACTATGGCTACACCTTC
TRBV15	NA	TRBJ2-7	NA	CATSRDLLTGSSYEQYF	TGTGCCACCAGCAGAGATTTATTAACGGGGAGCTCCTACGAGCAGTACTTC
TRBV20-1	NA	TRBJ2-5	many	CSAAIGTMGQETQYF	TGCAGTGCTGCTATCGGGACAATGGGACAAGAGACCCAGTACTTC
TRBV28	TRBD2	TRBJ2-2	many	CASTFSGGYTGELFF	TGTGCCAGCACCTTTAGCGGGGGCTACACCGGGGAGCTGTTTTTT
TRBV28	TRBD1	TRBJ1-1	NA	CPCWDRGWGTEAFF	TGTCCCTGCTGGGACAGGGGGTGGGGCACTGAAGCTTTCTTT
TRBV2	NA	TRBJ1-2	many	CASSGTLYGYTF	TGTGCCAGCTCCGGGACGCTCTATGGCTACACCTTC
TRBV7-2	TRBD1	TRBJ1-6	many	CASSPGTGMDSPLHF	TGTGCCAGCAGCCCAGGGACAGGGATGGATTCACCCCTCCACTTT
TRBV12-3/TRBV12-4	TRBD1	TRBJ2-2	many	CASSIGTEVLTGELFF	TGTGCCAGCAGTATCGGGACAGAGGTTCTCACCGGGGAGCTGTTTTTT
TRBV12-3/TRBV12-4	NA	TRBJ2-7	few	CASSGGLEQYF	TGTGCCAGCTCAGGAGGCCTGGAGCAGTACTTC
TRBV28	NA	TRBJ1-5	many	CASSTVLVDQPQHF	TGTGCCAGCAGCACCGTGTTGGTTGATCAGCCCCAGCATTTT
TRBV28	NA	TRBJ2-5	many	CASWRPGEGQETQYF	TGTGCCAGTTGGAGGCCGGGCGAGGGTCAAGAGACCCAGTACTTC
TRBV27	NA	TRBJ2-2	many	CASSLYDAGELFF	TGTGCCAGCAGTTTATATGATGCCGGGGAGCTGTTTTTT
TRBV12-3/TRBV12-4	NA	TRBJ2-2	once	CASSLGPGPGELFF	TGTGCCAGCAGTTTGGGACCGGGTCCCGGGGAGCTGTTTTTT
TRBV10-3	NA	TRBJ1-2	few	CAISEDSYYGYTF	TGTGCCATCAGCGAAGACAGCTACTATGGCTACACCTTC
TRBV5-1	NA	TRBJ2-5	few	CASSLQARETQYF	TGCGCCAGCAGCTTGCAAGCCCGCGAGACCCAGTACTTC
TRBV7-8	TRBD1	TRBJ2-1	many	CASSSDDRGRYNEQFF	TGTGCCAGCAGCTCCGACGACAGGGGGCGGTACAATGAGCAGTTCTTC
TRBV18	TRBD2	TRBJ2-4	NA	CASSPRLAGGHKNIQYF	TGTGCCAGCTCACCAAGACTAGCGGGAGGTCACAAAAACATTCAGTACTTC
TRBV6-1	NA	TRBJ2-1	many	CASSYAPQGTNEQFF	TGTGCCAGCAGTTACGCCCCACAGGGTACGAATGAGCAGTTCTTC
TRBV5-1	TRBD1	TRBJ2-1	many	CASSIGAVRGLNEQFF	TGCGCCAGCAGCATTGGGGCGGTGAGGGGGCTCAATGAGCAGTTCTTC
TRBV14	TRBD2	TRBJ2-1	many	CASSQGLAGINEQFF	TGTGCCAGCAGCCAAGGACTAGCGGGCATCAATGAGCAGTTCTTC